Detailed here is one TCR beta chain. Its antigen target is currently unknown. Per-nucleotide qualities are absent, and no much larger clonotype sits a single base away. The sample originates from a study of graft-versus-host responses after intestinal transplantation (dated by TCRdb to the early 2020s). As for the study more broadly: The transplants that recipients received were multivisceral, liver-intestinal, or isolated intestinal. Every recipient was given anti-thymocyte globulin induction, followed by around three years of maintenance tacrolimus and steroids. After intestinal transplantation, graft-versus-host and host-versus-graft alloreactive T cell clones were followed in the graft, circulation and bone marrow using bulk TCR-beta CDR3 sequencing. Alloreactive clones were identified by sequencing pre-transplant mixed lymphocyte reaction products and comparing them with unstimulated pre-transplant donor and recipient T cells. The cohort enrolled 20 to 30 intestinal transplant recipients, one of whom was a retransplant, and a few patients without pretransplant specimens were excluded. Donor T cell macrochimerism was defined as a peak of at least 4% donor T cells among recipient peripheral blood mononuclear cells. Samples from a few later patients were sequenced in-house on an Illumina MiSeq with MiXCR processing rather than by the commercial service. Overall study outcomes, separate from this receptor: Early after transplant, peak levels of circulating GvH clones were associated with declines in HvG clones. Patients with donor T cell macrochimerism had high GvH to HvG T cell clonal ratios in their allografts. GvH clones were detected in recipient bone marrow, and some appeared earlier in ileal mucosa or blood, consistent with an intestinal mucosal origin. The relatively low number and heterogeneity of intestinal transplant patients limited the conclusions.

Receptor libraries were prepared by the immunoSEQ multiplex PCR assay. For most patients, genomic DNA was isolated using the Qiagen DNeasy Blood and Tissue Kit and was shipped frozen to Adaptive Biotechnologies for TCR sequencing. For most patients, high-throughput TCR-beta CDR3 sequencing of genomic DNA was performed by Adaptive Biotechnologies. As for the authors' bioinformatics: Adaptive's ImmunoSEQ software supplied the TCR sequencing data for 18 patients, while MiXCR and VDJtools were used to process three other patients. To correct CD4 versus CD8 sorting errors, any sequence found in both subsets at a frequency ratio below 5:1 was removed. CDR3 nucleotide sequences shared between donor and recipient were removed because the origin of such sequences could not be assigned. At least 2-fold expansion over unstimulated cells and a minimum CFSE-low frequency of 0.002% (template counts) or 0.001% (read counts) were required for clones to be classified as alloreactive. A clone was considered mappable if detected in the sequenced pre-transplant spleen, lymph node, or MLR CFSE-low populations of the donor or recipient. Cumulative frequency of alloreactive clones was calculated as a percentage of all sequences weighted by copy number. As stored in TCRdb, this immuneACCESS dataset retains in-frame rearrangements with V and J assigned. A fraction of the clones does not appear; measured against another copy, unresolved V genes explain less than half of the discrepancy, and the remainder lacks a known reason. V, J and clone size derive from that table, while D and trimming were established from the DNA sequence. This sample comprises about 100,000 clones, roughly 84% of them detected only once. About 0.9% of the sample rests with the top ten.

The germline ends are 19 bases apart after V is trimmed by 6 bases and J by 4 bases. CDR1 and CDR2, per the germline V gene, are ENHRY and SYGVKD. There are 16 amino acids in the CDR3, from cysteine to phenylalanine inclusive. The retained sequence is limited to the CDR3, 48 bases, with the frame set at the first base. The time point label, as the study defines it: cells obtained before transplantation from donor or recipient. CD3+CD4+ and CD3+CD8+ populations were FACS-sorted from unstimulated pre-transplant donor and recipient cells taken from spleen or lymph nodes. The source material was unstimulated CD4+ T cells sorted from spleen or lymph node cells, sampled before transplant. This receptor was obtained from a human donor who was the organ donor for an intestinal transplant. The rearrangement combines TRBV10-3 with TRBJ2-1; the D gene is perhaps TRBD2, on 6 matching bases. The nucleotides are TGTGCCATCAGGAACCCTGATAGCGGCCCTTACAATGAGCAGTTCTTC. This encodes CAIRNPDSGPYNEQFF.